The 23 T cell receptor beta chains below all came from one sample that was sequenced in a study of T cell repertoires in ileal Crohn's disease. Assay: immunoSEQ multiplex PCR; the TCRdb copy retains only in-frame clones and omits some. The repertoire has over 14,000 clones, about 82% of them found once; the top ten carry about 5.7%. Input material: ileal tissue. These receptors were obtained from an adult with Crohn's disease.

This clone occurred once. The chain carries TRBV5-4 and TRBJ2-3, with 12 bases matching TRBD2. Germline lookup yields CDR1 SGHNT and CDR2 YYREEE (reference sequence). V lost 1 base and J lost 6; bases outside the gene matches: 6. The CDR3 extends over 16 amino acids. The CDR3 region is CASSLRLAGGEDTQYF. The CDR3 nucleotides read TGTGCCAGCAGCTTGCGGCTAGCGGGGGGGGAGGATACGCAGTATTTT.

The rearrangement joins TRBV6-6 to TRBJ1-2; 8 bases agree with TRBD1. The V segment lost 5 bases and the J segment 8 bases; nucleotides outside the gene matches: 7. Germline V gives CDR1 MNHNY, CDR2 SVGAGI (reference sequence). This CDR3 has 13 amino acids. The CDR3 spells CASSETGAGGYTF. The CDR3 nucleotides read TGTGCCAGCAGTGAGACAGGGGCGGGCGGCTACACCTTC.

The chain's CDR3 is CASSADYNSYNEQFF. The CDR3 DNA reads TGTGCCAGCAGCGCCGACTATAACTCCTACAATGAGCAGTTCTTC. This sequence joins TRBV9 and TRBJ2-1; TRBD2 might be the D (5 bases). The germline V gene has CDR1 SGDLS and CDR2 YYNGEE. The CDR3 consists of 15 residues. The V and J ends lost 3 bases and 0 bases respectively, with 10 bases between them.

V gene TRBV9 combines with J gene TRBJ1-2; 7 nucleotides agree with TRBD1. Germline assignment: CDR1 SGDLS and CDR2 YYNGEE. This CDR3 has 13 residues. V lost 0 bases, J lost 7 bases, and 3 bases stayed unmatched. Here the CDR3 reads CASSVGDRSGYTF. CDR3 DNA sequence: TGTGCCAGCAGCGTAGGGGACAGAAGTGGCTACACCTTC.

This chain joins TRBV15 and TRBJ1-6, with TRBD1 as a possible D gene (6 bases). Deletions cut 1 base from V and 5 bases from J, with 9 bases between. The germline V gene encodes CDR1 LNHNV and CDR2 YYDKDF (reference sequence). This CDR3 has 15 amino acids. CDR3 sequence reads: CATSRVGTHNSPLHF. The CDR3 nucleotides read TGTGCCACCAGCAGAGTGGGGACACATAATTCACCCCTCCACTTT. Filled out from reference TRBV15 and TRBJ1-6, the complete variable domain reads DAMVIQNPRYQVTQFGKPVTLSCSQTLNHNVMYWYQQKSSQAPKLLFHYYDKDFNNEADTPDNFQSRRPNTSFCFLDIRSPGLGDTAMYLCATSRVGTHNSPLHFGNGTRLTVT.

V usage is TRBV25-1 and J usage is TRBJ2-1; 11 bases agree with TRBD2. The CDR3 has 13 residues. Germline V lookup: CDR1 MGHDK, CDR2 SYGVNS. Unmatched junction bases numbered 1, after V lost 4 bases and J lost 8 bases. The DNA for the CDR3 is TGTGCCAGCAGTGGACTAGCGGGGTATGAGCAGTTCTTC. Translating gives CASSGLAGYEQFF. Combining the CDR3 with reference TRBV25-1 and TRBJ2-1 gives the whole variable domain EADIYQTPRYLVIGTGKKITLECSQTMGHDKMYWYQQDPGMELHLIHYSYGVNSTEKGDLSSESTVSRIRTEHFPLTLESARPSHTSQYLCASSGLAGYEQFFGPGTRLTVL.

The chain employs TRBV6-6 and TRBJ1-2; 7 bases match TRBD1. The junction had 8 bases not matched to a gene; V was cut back by 5 bases and J by 8 bases. The germline gives CDR1 MNHNY, CDR2 SVGAGI (reference sequence). The CDR3 length is 13 residues. The CDR3 nucleotides are TGTGCCAGCAGTGTTACAGGGGTAAAGGGCTACACCTTC. It yields the protein CASSVTGVKGYTF.

This chain connects TRBV28 to TRBJ2-2; D not certain. With 6 bases removed from V and 5 bases from J, the gap between germline ends came to 4 bases. This CDR3 has 11 amino acids. The germline V gene has CDR1 MDHEN and CDR2 SYDVKM. The CDR3, as DNA: TGTGCCAGCAGAGCTACCGGGGAGCTGTTTTTT. As protein: CASRATGELFF.

V usage is TRBV6-5 and J usage is TRBJ2-7; 9 nucleotides line up with TRBD2. The germline V gene encodes CDR1 MNHEY and CDR2 SVGAGI. The CDR3 covers 15 residues. V lost 6 bases and J lost 0; bases outside the gene matches: 6. CDR3 residues: CASRPRAGGSYEQYF. DNA for the CDR3: TGTGCCAGCAGACCGAGAGCGGGAGGCTCCTACGAGCAGTACTTC.

The chain links TRBV11-2 to TRBJ1-2; D is perhaps TRBD1 (5 bases). There are 16 residues in the CDR3. Trimming took 2 bases from V and 8 from J, leaving 21 bases between them. CDR1 SGHAT and CDR2 FQNNGV come from the germline V gene. The CDR3 DNA reads TGTGCCAGCAGCTTATTAGATGGTATGGGGCATCACGGCTACACCTTC. It yields the protein CASSLLDGMGHHGYTF.

The chain uses TRBV14 and TRBJ1-1; no clear D. The CDR3 is 12 residues long. Germline V CDR1 and CDR2: SGHDN, FVKESK. Trimming took off 2 bases at V and 6 bases at J, with 7 bases between the two ends. In DNA form, the CDR3 reads TGTGCCAGCAGCCAAATTCCATCTGAAGCTTTCTTT. Its translation: CASSQIPSEAFF.

The chain recombines TRBV30 with TRBJ1-2, with a weak D call TRBD1 (6 bases). V lost 2 bases and J 3 bases, leaving 10 bases between the germline ends. The CDR3 loop spans 13 amino acids. CDR1 and CDR2 from the germline V gene are GTSNPN and SVGIG (reference sequence). The CDR3 region has the DNA TGTGCCTGGAGTCCCCAGGGGTACTATGGCTACACCTTC. This gives the protein CAWSPQGYYGYTF.

The gene calls are TRBV5-4 and TRBJ2-7; D perhaps matches TRBD2 (7 bases). Germline V gives CDR1 SGHNT, CDR2 YYREEE (reference sequence). The CDR3 runs to 15 residues. The ends were cut back, 2 bases at V and 6 bases at J, with 18 bases in the middle. The CDR3 coding sequence is TGTGCCAGCAGCTTCGGTGGGGGGGCGCGTCCCGAGCAGTACTTC. Its protein is CASSFGGGARPEQYF.

The chain employs TRBV7-9 and TRBJ1-2; a weak D match, TRBD1 (5 bases). The CDR3 covers 15 residues. V lost 2 bases, J lost 8 bases, and 18 bases lay in between. Germline V gene sequence: CDR1 SEHNR, CDR2 FQNEAQ (reference sequence). As DNA, the CDR3 is TGTGCCAGCAGCTTAACCCGGGGAGGGGACGAGGGCTACACCTTC. This translates into CASSLTRGGDEGYTF.

The chain carries TRBV5-1 and TRBJ1-1; TRBD1 might be the D (5 bases). Trimming pared 4 bases from V and 4 bases from J, leaving 17 bases between. This CDR3 has 15 residues. The germline CDR1 and CDR2 sequences are SGHRS and YFSETQ. CDR3 in DNA: TGCGCCAGCAGCGCTGGCGTTCAGGGTATCACTGAAGCTTTCTTT. The encoded protein is CASSAGVQGITEAFF. The variable domain in full, with the rest retrieved from reference TRBV5-1 and TRBJ1-1, is KAGVTQTPRYLIKTRGQQVTLSCSPISGHRSVSWYQQTPGQGLQFLFEYFSETQRNKGNFPGRFSGRQFSNSRSEMNVSTLELGDSALYLCASSAGVQGITEAFFGQGTRLTVV.

The CDR3 DNA follows: TGTGCCAGCAGTTATGGCCCGGGACAGGGGTACAATGAGCAGTTCTTC. Translated: CASSYGPGQGYNEQFF. The gene calls are TRBV6-5 and TRBJ2-1; 10 bases agree with TRBD1. Germline trimming cut 3 bases from V and 4 bases from J; bases unmatched to any gene: 6. The CDR3 extends over 16 amino acids. The germline gives CDR1 MNHEY, CDR2 SVGAGI.

The chain couples TRBV6-1 to TRBJ1-1; D is possibly TRBD1 (5 bases). The CDR3 runs 14 residues. Trimming removed 3 bases from V and 1 base from J, with 9 bases in between. Germline CDR1 MNHNS, CDR2 SASEGT. CDR3 in amino acids: CASSEPGKNTEAFF. In nucleotides, the CDR3 is TGTGCCAGCAGTGAGCCAGGGAAGAACACTGAAGCTTTCTTT.

V and J are TRBV7-6 and TRBJ2-5, with D perhaps matching TRBD2 (6 bases). The V gene lost 5 bases and the J gene lost 2 bases, with 9 bases spanning the gap. CDR3 length: 13 residues. Germline V gene lookup returns CDR1 SGHVS and CDR2 FNYEAQ. The CDR3 coding sequence is TGTGCCAGCAGCGGGACTGCACAAGAGACCCAGTACTTC. This translates into CASSGTAQETQYF.

The V call is TRBV7-2, the J call TRBJ2-7, with D maybe TRBD2 (5 bases). CDR1 is SGHTA and CDR2 is FQGNSA in the germline V gene. The CDR3 sequence is 17 residues long. The V gene lost 1 base and the J gene lost 2 bases, with 18 bases spanning the gap. The CDR3 region has the DNA TGTGCCAGCAGCTTAGAATCCCTTGACTACTCAACCTACGAGCAGTACTTC. Protein: CASSLESLDYSTYEQYF.

This rearrangement joins TRBV5-1 to TRBJ1-1; 9 bases map to TRBD1. After removal of 4 bases from V and 2 bases from J, the junction contained 9 bases not matched to a gene. The germline V gene has CDR1 SGHRS and CDR2 YFSETQ. The length of the CDR3 is 16 residues. CDR3: CASSGTGGGHNTEAFF. CDR3 coding DNA: TGCGCCAGCAGCGGAACAGGGGGCGGCCACAACACTGAAGCTTTCTTT.

V is TRBV6-1 and J is TRBJ1-2, with 8 bases that match TRBD1. Germline-derived CDR1 and CDR2 are MNHNS and SASEGT. The CDR3 totals 14 residues. V was clipped by 3 bases and J by 3 bases; unmatched bases: 3. The CDR3 loop is CASSDRDRHYGYTF. The CDR3 DNA follows: TGTGCCAGCAGTGACAGGGACAGGCACTATGGCTACACCTTC.

This clone showed up just once. This chain uses TRBV6-1 with TRBJ1-4; no reliable D call. Germline lookup yields CDR1 MNHNS and CDR2 SASEGT. The CDR3 length is 16 residues. V was shortened by 3 bases and J by 6 bases, with 17 bases between the two germline ends. The CDR3 DNA reads as TGTGCCAGCAGTGACGGGATTTCCCGGGGAGATGAAAAACTGTTTTTT. Translation gives CASSDGISRGDEKLFF.

The chain combines TRBV7-3 with TRBJ2-1; TRBD2 agrees at 7 bases. CDR3 size: 16 residues. Germline loops: CDR1 SGHTA, CDR2 FQGTGA. V dropped 4 bases and J dropped 6; count of bases not matched to a gene: 12. The CDR3 region has the DNA TGTGCCAGCAGCTCCCAAGGGACTACCCGGGGCAATGAGCAGTTCTTC. It translates to CASSSQGTTRGNEQFF.